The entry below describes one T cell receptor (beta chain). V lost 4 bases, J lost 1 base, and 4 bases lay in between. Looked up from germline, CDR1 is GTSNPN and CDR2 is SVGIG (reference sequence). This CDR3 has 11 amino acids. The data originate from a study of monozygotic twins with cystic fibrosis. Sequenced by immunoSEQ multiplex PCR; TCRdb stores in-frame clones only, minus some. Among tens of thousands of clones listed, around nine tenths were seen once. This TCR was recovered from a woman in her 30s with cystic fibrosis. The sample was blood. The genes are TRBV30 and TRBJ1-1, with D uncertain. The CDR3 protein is CAWNRNTEAFF. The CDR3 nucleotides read TGTGCCTGGAACAGGAACACTGAAGCTTTCTTT.